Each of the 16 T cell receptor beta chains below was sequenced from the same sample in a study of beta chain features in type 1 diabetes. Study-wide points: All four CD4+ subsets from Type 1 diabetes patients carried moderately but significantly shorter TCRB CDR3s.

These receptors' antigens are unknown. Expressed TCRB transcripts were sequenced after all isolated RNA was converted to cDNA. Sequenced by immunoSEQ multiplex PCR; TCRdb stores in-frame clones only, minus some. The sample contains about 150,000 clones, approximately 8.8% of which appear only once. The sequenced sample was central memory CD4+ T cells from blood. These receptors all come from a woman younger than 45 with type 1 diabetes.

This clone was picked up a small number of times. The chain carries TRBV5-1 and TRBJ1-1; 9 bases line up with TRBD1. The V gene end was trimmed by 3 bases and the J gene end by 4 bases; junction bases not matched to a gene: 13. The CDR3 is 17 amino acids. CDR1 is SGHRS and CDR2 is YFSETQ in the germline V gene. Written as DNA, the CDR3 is TGCGCCAGCAGCTCTACCCCTCCGGGACAGGGCCTCACTGAAGCTTTCTTT. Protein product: CASSSTPPGQGLTEAFF.

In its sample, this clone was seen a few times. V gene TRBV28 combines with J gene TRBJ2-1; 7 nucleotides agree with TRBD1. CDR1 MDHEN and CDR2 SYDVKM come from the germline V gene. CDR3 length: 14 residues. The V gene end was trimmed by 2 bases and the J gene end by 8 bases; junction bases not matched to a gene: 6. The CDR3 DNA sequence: TGTGCCAGCAGTTTACCTACAGGGGTGGATGAGCAGTTCTTC. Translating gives CASSLPTGVDEQFF.

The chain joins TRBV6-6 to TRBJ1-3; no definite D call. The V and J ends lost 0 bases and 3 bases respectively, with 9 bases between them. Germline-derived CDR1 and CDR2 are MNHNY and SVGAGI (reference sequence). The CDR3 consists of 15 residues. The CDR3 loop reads CASSYSRAVGNTIYF. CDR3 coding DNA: TGTGCCAGCAGTTACTCGAGGGCTGTTGGAAACACCATATATTTT.

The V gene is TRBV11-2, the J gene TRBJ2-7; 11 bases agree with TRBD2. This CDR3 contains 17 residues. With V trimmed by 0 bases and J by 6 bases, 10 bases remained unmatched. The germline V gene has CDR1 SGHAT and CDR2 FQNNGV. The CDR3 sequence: CASSLDGLLAGDIEQYF. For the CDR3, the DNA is TGTGCCAGCAGCTTAGACGGTCTACTAGCGGGAGACATCGAGCAGTACTTC.

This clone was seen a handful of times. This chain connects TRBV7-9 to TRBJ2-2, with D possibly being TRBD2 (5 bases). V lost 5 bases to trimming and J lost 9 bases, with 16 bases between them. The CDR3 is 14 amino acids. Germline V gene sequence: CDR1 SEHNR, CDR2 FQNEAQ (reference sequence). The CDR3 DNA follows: TGTGCCAGCAGCCGCCTGAGGGAAGGAAGGGAGCTGTTTTTT. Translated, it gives CASSRLREGRELFF.

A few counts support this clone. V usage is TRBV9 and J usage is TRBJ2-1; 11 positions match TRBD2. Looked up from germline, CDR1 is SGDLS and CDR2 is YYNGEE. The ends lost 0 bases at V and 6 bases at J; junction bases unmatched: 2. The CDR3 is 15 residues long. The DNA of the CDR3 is TGTGCCAGCAGCGTAGCTACTAGCGGGAGCAATGAGCAGTTCTTC. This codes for CASSVATSGSNEQFF.

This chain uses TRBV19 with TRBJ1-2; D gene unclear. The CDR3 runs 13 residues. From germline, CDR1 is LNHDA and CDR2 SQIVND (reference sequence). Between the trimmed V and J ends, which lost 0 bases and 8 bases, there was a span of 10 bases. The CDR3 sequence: CASSIEIGLGYTF. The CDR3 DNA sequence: TGTGCCAGTAGTATAGAGATCGGACTAGGCTACACCTTC.

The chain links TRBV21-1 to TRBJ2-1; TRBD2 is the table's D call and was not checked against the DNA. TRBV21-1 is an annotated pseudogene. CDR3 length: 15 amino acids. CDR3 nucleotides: TGTGCCAGCAGCATCTCCGGGACTGGGGGGAATGAGCAGTTCTTC. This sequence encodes CASSISGTGGNEQFF.

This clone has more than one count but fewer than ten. The CDR3 nucleotides are TGTGCCAGCAGCGTTCGACAGGGCTCCTACGAGCAGTACTTC. This sequence encodes CASSVRQGSYEQYF. This sequence joins TRBV2 and TRBJ2-7; TRBD1 matches at 7 bases. The CDR3 totals 14 residues. The V gene's germline CDR1 is SNHLY and CDR2 FYNNEI. V lost 6 bases to trimming and J lost 0 bases; unmatched junction nucleotides: 5.

The DNA of the CDR3 is TGCGCCAGCAGCTTGATACGGGAGGGAGAGACCCAGTACTTC. Residues: CASSLIREGETQYF. V and J are TRBV5-1 and TRBJ2-5, with 8 nucleotides matching TRBD2. Trimming cost V 1 base and J 4 bases; bases outside gene matches: 3. Germline V gene data show CDR1 as SGHRS and CDR2 as YFSETQ. The CDR3 extends over 14 amino acids.

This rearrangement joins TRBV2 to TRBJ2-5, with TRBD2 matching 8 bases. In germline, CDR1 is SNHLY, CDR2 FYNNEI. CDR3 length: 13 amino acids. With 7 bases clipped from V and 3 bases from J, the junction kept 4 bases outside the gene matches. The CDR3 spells CASTGTREETQYF. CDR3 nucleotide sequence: TGTGCCAGCACAGGGACTAGAGAAGAGACCCAGTACTTC.

The CDR3 spells CASSVTSGSSYEQYF. In DNA form, the CDR3 reads TGCGCCAGCAGCGTGACTAGCGGGAGCTCCTACGAGCAGTACTTC. V and J are TRBV4-1 and TRBJ2-7; 12 bases fit TRBD2. CDR1 and CDR2 (germline): MGHRA, YSYEKL. Trimming at V came to 5 bases and at J to 0 bases, leaving 2 bases not matched to a gene. The CDR3 spans 15 residues.

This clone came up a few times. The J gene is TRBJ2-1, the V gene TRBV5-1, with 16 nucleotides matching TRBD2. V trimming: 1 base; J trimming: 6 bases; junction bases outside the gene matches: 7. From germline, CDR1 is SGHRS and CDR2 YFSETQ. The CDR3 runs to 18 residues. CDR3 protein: CASSLKGLAGGPLNEQFF. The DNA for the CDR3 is TGCGCCAGCAGCTTGAAGGGACTAGCGGGAGGGCCACTCAATGAGCAGTTCTTC. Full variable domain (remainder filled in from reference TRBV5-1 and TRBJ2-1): KAGVTQTPRYLIKTRGQQVTLSCSPISGHRSVSWYQQTPGQGLQFLFEYFSETQRNKGNFPGRFSGRQFSNSRSEMNVSTLELGDSALYLCASSLKGLAGGPLNEQFFGPGTRLTVL.

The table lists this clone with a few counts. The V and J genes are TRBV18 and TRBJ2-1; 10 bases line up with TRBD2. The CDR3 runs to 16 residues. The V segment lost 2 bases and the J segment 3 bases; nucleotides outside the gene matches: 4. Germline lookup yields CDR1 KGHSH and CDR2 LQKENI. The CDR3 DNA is TGTGCCAGCTCACCATTGGCTAGCGGGAGCTACAATGAGCAGTTCTTC. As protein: CASSPLASGSYNEQFF.

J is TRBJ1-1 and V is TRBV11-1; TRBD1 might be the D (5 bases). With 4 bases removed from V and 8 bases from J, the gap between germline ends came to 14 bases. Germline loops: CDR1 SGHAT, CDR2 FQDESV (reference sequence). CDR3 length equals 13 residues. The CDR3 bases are TGTGCCAGCAGCTCAGGGAGGGCGTTGGAAGCTTTCTTT. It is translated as CASSSGRALEAFF. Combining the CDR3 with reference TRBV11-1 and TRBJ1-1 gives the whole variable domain EAEVAQSPRYKITEKSQAVAFWCDPISGHATLYWYRQILGQGPELLVQFQDESVVDDSQLPKDRFSAERLKGVDSTLKIQPAELGDSAMYLCASSSGRALEAFFGQGTRLTVV.

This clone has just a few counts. The CDR3 protein is CASSLPGGDTEAFF. CDR3 nucleotide sequence: TGTGCCAGCAGCCTCCCGGGGGGGGACACTGAAGCTTTCTTT. V is TRBV7-9 and J is TRBJ1-1, with D possibly matching TRBD1 (5 bases). V lost 5 bases, J lost 3 bases, and 13 bases lay in between. The CDR3 runs to 14 residues. The germline V gene encodes CDR1 SEHNR and CDR2 FQNEAQ (reference sequence).